One sample yielded the 15 T cell receptor beta chains listed below, sequenced in a study of T cells in Graves' hyperthyroidism and ophthalmopathy. Amplification targeted TCR beta CDR3 regions from RNA transcripts. TCR CDR3 regions were first amplified by RT-PCR with HTBI primers. TCRdb reprocessed the multiplex PCR reads with MiXCR, giving one entry per CDR3 protein. The sample has a few hundred thousand distinct CDR3 sequences, 15% to 19% seen once; the top ten hold approximately 7.4%. The specimen sequenced was blood. Receptor source: a woman in her 30s with Graves' hyperthyroidism.

This clonotype has a count of ten or more. V gene TRBV6-1 combines with J gene TRBJ2-7; weak D call: TRBD2 (6 bases). V was shortened by 6 bases and J by 0 bases, with 9 bases between the two germline ends. This CDR3 region has 13 residues. Germline loops: CDR1 MNHNS, CDR2 SASEGT. CDR3 in amino acids: CASSGDFSYEQYF. In DNA form, the CDR3 reads TGTGCCAGCAGCGGGGACTTCTCCTACGAGCAGTACTTC.

V gene TRBV28 combines with J gene TRBJ1-1; no clear D. This CDR3 has 14 residues. The V gene's germline CDR1 is MDHEN and CDR2 SYDVKM. The V and J ends lost 3 bases and 2 bases respectively, with 10 bases between them. The CDR3 reads CASSLFRSNTEAFF. DNA for the CDR3: TGTGCCAGCAGTTTGTTCAGGTCAAACACTGAAGCTTTCTTT.

The table lists this clonotype with many counts. The chain joins TRBV6-1 to TRBJ2-1; 10 bases are shared with TRBD1. V shed 7 bases, J shed 2 bases, and the junction held 5 bases outside the gene matches. Germline V gene sequence: CDR1 MNHNS, CDR2 SASEGT. The CDR3 spans 15 residues. CDR3 DNA sequence: TGTGCCAGCACCACGGGGACAGGGGCCTACAATGAGCAGTTCTTC. Translating gives CASTTGTGAYNEQFF.

This clonotype was detected a few times. The V call is TRBV27, the J call TRBJ2-7, with 14 nucleotides matching TRBD2. The CDR3 is 16 residues long. Trimming took 5 bases from V and 4 from J; bases not matched to a gene: 7. Germline loops: CDR1 MNHEY, CDR2 SMNVEV (reference sequence). CDR3 DNA sequence: TGTGCCAGCAGTGGGGGACTAGCGGGAGTTCCGTACGAGCAGTACTTC. Its protein is CASSGGLAGVPYEQYF.

This clonotype was found many times. The chain employs TRBV11-3 and TRBJ2-7, with 9 bases identical to TRBD2. Trimming took 1 base from V and 6 from J; bases not matched to a gene: 7. This CDR3 comprises 15 residues. CDR1 is SGHNT and CDR2 is YENEEA in the germline V gene. CDR3 nucleotide sequence: TGTGCCAGCAGCTTAGGTAGGCTAGCGGGAAGCGAGCAGTACTTC. Residues: CASSLGRLAGSEQYF.

V is TRBV27 and J is TRBJ2-7, with TRBD2 matching 15 bases. The germline gives CDR1 MNHEY, CDR2 SMNVEV (reference sequence). V lost 7 bases, J lost 6 bases, and 10 bases stayed unmatched. This CDR3 is 16 amino acids long. The DNA of the CDR3 is TGTGCCAGCAAGTACGGGACTAGCGGGGGGTACTCCGAGCAGTACTTC. The encoded protein is CASKYGTSGGYSEQYF.

The rearrangement links TRBV9 to TRBJ1-2; D may be TRBD1 (5 bases). With 4 bases removed from V and 8 bases from J, the gap between germline ends came to 24 bases. Germline V gene sequence: CDR1 SGDLS, CDR2 YYNGEE. This CDR3 is built from 16 residues. The CDR3 loop is CASSPTLTQASPGYTF. The CDR3 nucleotides read TGTGCCAGCAGCCCTACGCTTACACAGGCCTCACCCGGCTACACCTTC.

In this sample, this clonotype turned up many times. V gene TRBV18 combines with J gene TRBJ1-3; D uncertain. The CDR3 has 14 residues. With 0 bases removed from V and 0 bases from J, the gap between germline ends came to 3 bases. Germline loops: CDR1 KGHSH, CDR2 LQKENI. As DNA, the CDR3 is TGTGCCAGCTCACCACCGTTCTCTGGAAACACCATATATTTT. Translated, it gives CASSPPFSGNTIYF.

This clonotype was found many times. The J gene is TRBJ2-3, the V gene TRBV7-2; 7 nucleotides line up with TRBD2. The length of the CDR3 is 15 residues. Trimming cost V 2 bases and J 0 bases; bases outside gene matches: 2. Germline V gene sequence: CDR1 SGHTA, CDR2 FQGNSA. CDR3 DNA sequence: TGTGCCAGCAGCTTATCGGGACTAAGCACAGATACGCAGTATTTT. Protein sequence: CASSLSGLSTDTQYF.

The chain uses TRBV19 and TRBJ2-7; maybe TRBD2 (6 bases). CDR1 and CDR2 (germline): LNHDA, SQIVND (reference sequence). The CDR3 has 12 residues. V lost 6 bases and J 7 bases, leaving 13 bases between the germline ends. The CDR3 protein is CASREAAGEQYF. CDR3 coding DNA: TGTGCCAGTAGGGAGGCCGCGGGGGAGCAGTACTTC. The full variable domain, with the rest looked up from reference TRBV19 and TRBJ2-7, is DGGITQSPKYLFRKEGQNVTLSCEQNLNHDAMYWYRQDPGQGLRLIYYSQIVNDFQKGDIAEGYSVSREKKESFPLTVTSAQKNPTAFYLCASREAAGEQYFGPGTRLTVT.

This clonotype was recorded a few times. V is TRBV6-1 and J is TRBJ1-1; 11 bases are a match to TRBD1. CDR3 length: 13 amino acids. Germline loops: CDR1 MNHNS, CDR2 SASEGT. Losses at the gene ends were 5 bases for V and 11 bases for J; bases not matched to a gene: 7. In DNA, the CDR3 is TGTGCCAGCAGTCCCGGGACAGGGGGGCGGGCTTTCTTT. Its translation is CASSPGTGGRAFF.

This clonotype was counted many times. The chain employs TRBV3-1 and TRBJ2-1; D is undetermined. Trimming shortened V by 4 bases and J by 7 bases, and 20 bases separated the two germline ends. Germline values: CDR1 LGHDT, CDR2 YNNKEL (reference sequence). CDR3 length: 16 residues. CDR3 amino acids: CASSPLGAITPNEQFF. The CDR3 DNA reads TGTGCCAGCAGCCCCTTAGGTGCCATAACTCCTAATGAGCAGTTCTTC.

This clonotype occurred many times. This sequence joins TRBV18 and TRBJ2-1; 9 nucleotides agree with TRBD2. This CDR3 has 15 amino acids. The V gene end was trimmed by 0 bases and the J gene end by 7 bases; junction bases not matched to a gene: 4. From germline, CDR1 is KGHSH and CDR2 LQKENI. The CDR3 DNA sequence: TGTGCCAGCTCACCACCTAGCGGGAGTAAGAATGAGCAGTTCTTC. It is translated as CASSPPSGSKNEQFF.

This sequence joins TRBV24-1 and TRBJ2-2; 12 nucleotides align to TRBD2. Germline values: CDR1 KGHDR, CDR2 SFDVKD. The CDR3 is 17 residues long. Trimming cost V 6 bases and J 3 bases; bases outside gene matches: 7. The CDR3 DNA follows: TGTGCCACCAGTTCATCTAGCGGGAGGGTCTACACCGGGGAGCTGTTTTTT. Translated, it gives CATSSSSGRVYTGELFF.

This clonotype showed up many times. Germline and junction disagree at one end, which may indicate a read error. The chain couples TRBV12-3 or TRBV12-4 to TRBJ1-1, with D hard to call. CDR3 length: 15 residues. CDR3 loop: CASRLDSMRNAEAFF. The CDR3, as DNA: TGTGCCAGCAGACTCGACTCCATGCGGAACGCTGAAGCTTTCTTT.